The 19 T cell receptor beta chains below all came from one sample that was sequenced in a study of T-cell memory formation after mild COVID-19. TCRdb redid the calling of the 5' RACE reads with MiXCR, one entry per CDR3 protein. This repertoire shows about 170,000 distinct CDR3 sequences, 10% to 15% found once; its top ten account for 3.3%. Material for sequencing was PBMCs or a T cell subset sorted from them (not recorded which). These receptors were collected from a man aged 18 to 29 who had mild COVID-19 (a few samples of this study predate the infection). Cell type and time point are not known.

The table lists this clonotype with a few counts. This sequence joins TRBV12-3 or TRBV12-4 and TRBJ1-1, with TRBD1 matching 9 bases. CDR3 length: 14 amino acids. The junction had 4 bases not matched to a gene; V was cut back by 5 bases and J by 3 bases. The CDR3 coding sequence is TGTGCCAGCAGTGCAAGACAGGGGGACACTGAAGCTTTCTTT. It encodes CASSARQGDTEAFF.

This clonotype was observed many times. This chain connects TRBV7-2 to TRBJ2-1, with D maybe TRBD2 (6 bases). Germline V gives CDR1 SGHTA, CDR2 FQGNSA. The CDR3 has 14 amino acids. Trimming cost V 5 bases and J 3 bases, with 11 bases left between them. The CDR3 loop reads CASSGGTGYNEQFF. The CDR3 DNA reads TGTGCCAGCAGCGGAGGGACGGGCTACAATGAGCAGTTCTTC.

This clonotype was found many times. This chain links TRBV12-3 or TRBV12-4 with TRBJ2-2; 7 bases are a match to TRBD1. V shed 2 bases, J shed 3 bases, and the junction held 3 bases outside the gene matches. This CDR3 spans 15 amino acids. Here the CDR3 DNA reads TGTGCCAGCAGTTTAAGCCAGGGGGACACCGGGGAGCTGTTTTTT. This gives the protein CASSLSQGDTGELFF.

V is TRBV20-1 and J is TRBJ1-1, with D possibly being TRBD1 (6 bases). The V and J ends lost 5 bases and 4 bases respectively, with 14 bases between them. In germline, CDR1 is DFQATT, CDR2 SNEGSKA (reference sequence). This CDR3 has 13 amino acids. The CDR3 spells CSAYNTGTTEAFF. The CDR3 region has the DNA TGCAGTGCTTATAACACAGGGACCACTGAAGCTTTCTTT.

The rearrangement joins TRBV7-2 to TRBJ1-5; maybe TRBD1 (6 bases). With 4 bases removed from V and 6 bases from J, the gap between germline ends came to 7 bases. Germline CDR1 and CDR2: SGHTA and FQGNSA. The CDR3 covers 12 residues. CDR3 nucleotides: TGTGCCAGCAGCTCGACAGGTCAGCCCCAGCATTTT. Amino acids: CASSSTGQPQHF.

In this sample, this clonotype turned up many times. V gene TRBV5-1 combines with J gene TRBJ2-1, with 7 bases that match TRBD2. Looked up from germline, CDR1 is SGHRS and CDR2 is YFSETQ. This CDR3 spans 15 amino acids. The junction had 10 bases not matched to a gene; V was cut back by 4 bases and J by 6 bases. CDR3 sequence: CASSAAPPGGNEQFF. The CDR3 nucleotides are TGCGCCAGCAGCGCGGCACCTCCGGGGGGCAATGAGCAGTTCTTC.

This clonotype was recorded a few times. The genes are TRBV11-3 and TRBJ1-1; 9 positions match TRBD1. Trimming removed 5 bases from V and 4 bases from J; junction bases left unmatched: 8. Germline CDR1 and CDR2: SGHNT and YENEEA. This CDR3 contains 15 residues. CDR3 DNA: TGTGCCAGCAGCCCCCAGGGACAGGGTCGCACTGAAGCTTTCTTT. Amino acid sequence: CASSPQGQGRTEAFF. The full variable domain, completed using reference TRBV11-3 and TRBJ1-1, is EAGVVQSPRYKIIEKKQPVAFWCNPISGHNTLYWYLQNLGQGPELLIRYENEEAVDDSQLPKDRFSAERLKGVDSTLKIQPAELGDSAVYLCASSPQGQGRTEAFFGQGTRLTVV.

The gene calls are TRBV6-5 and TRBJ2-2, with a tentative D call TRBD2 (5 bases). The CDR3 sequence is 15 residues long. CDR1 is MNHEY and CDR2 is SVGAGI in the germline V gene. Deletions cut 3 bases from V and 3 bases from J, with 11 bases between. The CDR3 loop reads CASSYSAGYTGELFF. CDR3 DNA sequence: TGTGCCAGCAGTTATTCGGCGGGTTACACCGGGGAGCTGTTTTTT.

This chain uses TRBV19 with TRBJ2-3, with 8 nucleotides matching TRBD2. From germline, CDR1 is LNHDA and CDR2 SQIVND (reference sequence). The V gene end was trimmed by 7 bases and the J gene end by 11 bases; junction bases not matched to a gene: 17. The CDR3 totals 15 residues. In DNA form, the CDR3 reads TGTGCCAGTAACTACCGGAGAGCGGGGGAGAGGGGGCAGTATTTT. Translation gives CASNYRRAGERGQYF.

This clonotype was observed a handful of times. CDR3 bases: TGTGCCAGCAGCGTAGAACTAGCGGCTAAGAATGAGCAGTTCTTC. Protein: CASSVELAAKNEQFF. The chain combines TRBV9 with TRBJ2-1, with 8 bases lining up with TRBD2. This CDR3 is 15 amino acids long. V was pared by 0 bases and J by 7 bases, with 6 bases of the junction left unmatched. Germline-derived CDR1 and CDR2 are SGDLS and YYNGEE.

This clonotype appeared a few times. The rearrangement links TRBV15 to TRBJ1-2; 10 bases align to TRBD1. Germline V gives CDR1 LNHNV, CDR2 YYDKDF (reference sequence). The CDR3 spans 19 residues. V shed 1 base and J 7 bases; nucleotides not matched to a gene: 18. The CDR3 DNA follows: TGTGCCACCAGCAGAGGGTCCGGGACAGGGGAGGTCCGGGCAAGTGGCTACACCTTC. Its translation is CATSRGSGTGEVRASGYTF. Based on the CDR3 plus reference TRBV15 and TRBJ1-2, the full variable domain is DAMVIQNPRYQVTQFGKPVTLSCSQTLNHNVMYWYQQKSSQAPKLLFHYYDKDFNNEADTPDNFQSRRPNTSFCFLDIRSPGLGDTAMYLCATSRGSGTGEVRASGYTFGSGTRLTVV.

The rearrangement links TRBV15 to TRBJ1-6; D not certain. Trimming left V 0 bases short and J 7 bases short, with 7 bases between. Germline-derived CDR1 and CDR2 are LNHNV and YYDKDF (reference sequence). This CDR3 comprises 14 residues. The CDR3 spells CATSREVYNSPLHF. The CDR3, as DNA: TGTGCCACCAGCAGAGAGGTATACAATTCACCCCTCCACTTT.

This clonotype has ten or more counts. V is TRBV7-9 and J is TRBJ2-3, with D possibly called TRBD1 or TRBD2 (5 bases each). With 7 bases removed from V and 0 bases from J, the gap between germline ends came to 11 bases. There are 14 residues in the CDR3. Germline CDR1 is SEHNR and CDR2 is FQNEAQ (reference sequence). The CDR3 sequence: CASNGAGSTDTQYF. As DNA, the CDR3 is TGTGCCAGCAACGGGGCTGGTAGCACAGATACGCAGTATTTT.

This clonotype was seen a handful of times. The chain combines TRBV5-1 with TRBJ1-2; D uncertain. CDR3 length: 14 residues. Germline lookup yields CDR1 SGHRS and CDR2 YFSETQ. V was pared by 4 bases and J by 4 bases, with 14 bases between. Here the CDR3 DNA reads TGCGCCAGCAGCCACAACGGAATGGTCTATGGCTACACCTTC. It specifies CASSHNGMVYGYTF.

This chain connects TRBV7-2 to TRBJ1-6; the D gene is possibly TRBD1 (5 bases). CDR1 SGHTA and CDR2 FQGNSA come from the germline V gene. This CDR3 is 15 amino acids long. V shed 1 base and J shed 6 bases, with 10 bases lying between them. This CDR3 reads CASSLVGHLNSPLHF. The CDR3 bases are TGTGCCAGCAGCTTAGTCGGACACCTTAATTCACCCCTCCACTTT.

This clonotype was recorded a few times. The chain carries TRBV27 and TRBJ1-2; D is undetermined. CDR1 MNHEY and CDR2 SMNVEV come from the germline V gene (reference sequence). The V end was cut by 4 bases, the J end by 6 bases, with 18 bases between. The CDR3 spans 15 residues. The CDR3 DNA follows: TGTGCCAGCAGTTCCCGGGGAGGGCTGATGAATGGCTACACCTTC. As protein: CASSSRGGLMNGYTF.

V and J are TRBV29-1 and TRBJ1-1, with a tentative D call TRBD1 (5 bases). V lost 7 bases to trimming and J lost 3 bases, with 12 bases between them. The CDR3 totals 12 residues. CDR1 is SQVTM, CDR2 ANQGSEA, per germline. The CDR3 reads CSAGGTYTEAFF. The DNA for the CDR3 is TGCAGCGCTGGAGGGACCTACACTGAAGCTTTCTTT.

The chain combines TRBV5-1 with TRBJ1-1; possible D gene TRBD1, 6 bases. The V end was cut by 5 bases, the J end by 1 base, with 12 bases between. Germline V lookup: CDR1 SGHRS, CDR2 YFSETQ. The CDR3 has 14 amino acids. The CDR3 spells CASRSGASNTEAFF. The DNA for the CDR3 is TGCGCCAGCAGATCAGGGGCGTCGAACACTGAAGCTTTCTTT.

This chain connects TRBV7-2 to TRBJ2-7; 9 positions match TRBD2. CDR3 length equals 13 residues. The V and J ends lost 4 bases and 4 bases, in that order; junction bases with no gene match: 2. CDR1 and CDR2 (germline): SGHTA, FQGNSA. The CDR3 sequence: CASSSSGGYEQYV. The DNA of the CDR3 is TGTGCCAGCAGCTCGAGCGGGGGGTACGAGCAGTACGTC.